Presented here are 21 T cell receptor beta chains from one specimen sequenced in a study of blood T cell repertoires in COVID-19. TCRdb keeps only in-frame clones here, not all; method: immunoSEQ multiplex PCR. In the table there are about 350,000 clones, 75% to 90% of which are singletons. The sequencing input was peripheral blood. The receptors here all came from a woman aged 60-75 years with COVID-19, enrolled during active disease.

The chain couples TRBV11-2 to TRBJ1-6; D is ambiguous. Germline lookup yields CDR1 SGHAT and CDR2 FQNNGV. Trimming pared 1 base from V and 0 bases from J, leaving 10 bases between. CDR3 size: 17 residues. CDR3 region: CASSLGPASSYNSPLHF. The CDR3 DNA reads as TGTGCCAGCAGCTTAGGTCCCGCGAGCTCCTATAATTCACCCCTCCACTTT.

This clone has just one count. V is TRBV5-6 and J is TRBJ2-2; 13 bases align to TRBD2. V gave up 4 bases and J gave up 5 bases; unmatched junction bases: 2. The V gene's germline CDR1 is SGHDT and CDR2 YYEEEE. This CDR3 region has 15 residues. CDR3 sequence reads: CASSRTSGGTGELFF. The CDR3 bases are TGTGCCAGCAGCCGGACTAGCGGGGGAACCGGGGAGCTGTTTTTT.

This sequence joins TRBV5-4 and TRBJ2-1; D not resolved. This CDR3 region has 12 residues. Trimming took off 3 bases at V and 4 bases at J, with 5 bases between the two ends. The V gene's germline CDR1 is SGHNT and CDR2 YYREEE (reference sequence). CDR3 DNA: TGTGCCAGCAGCTCTATTTACAATGAGCAGTTCTTC. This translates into CASSSIYNEQFF.

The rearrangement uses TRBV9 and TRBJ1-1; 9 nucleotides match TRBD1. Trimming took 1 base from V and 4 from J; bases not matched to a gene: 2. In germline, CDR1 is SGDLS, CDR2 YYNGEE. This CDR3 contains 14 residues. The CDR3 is CASSVKTGGTEAFF. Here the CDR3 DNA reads TGTGCCAGCAGCGTAAAGACAGGGGGCACTGAAGCTTTCTTT.

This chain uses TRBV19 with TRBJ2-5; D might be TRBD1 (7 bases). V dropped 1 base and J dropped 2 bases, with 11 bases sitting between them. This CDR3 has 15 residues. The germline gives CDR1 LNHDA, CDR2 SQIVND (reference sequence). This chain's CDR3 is CASSIVAGQQETQYF. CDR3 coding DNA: TGTGCCAGTAGTATAGTCGCGGGACAGCAAGAGACCCAGTACTTC.

DNA of the CDR3: TGTGCCAGCACCAGTGGACAGGGTAAAGACATTCAGTACTTC. Translation: CASTSGQGKDIQYF. The chain links TRBV7-9 to TRBJ2-4; 8 bases align to TRBD1. V dropped 7 bases and J dropped 8; count of bases not matched to a gene: 10. The germline gives CDR1 SEHNR, CDR2 FQNEAQ (reference sequence). The CDR3 loop spans 14 amino acids.

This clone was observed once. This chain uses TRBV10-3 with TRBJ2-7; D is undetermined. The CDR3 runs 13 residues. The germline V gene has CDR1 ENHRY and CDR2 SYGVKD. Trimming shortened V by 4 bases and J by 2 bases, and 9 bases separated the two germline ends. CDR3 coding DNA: TGTGCCATCAGTGGTCCTGACACCTACGAGCAGTACTTC. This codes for CAISGPDTYEQYF.

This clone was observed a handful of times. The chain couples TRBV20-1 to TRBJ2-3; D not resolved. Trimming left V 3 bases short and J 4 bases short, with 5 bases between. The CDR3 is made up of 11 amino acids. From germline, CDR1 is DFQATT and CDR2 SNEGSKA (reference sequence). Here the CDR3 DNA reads TGCAGTGCTAGTAACTCAGATACGCAGTATTTT. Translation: CSASNSDTQYF.

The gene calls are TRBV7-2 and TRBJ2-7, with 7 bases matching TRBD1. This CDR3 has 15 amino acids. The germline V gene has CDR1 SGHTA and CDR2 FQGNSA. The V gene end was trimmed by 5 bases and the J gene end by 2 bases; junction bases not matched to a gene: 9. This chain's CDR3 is CASSPNRDSPYEQYF. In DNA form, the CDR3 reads TGTGCCAGCAGCCCTAACCGGGACAGTCCCTACGAGCAGTACTTC.

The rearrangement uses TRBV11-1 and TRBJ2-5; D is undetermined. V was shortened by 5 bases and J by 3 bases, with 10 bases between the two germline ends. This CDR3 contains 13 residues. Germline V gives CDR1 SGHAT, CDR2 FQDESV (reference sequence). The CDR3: CASSLHQEETQYF. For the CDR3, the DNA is TGTGCCAGCAGCCTGCACCAGGAAGAGACCCAGTACTTC.

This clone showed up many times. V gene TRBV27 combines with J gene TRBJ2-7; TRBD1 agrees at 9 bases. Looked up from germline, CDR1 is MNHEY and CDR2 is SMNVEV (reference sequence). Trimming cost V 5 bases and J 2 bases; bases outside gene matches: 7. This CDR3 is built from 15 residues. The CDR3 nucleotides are TGTGCCAGCAGTCCTGCGACAGGGGGGCCCTACGAGCAGTACTTC. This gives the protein CASSPATGGPYEQYF.

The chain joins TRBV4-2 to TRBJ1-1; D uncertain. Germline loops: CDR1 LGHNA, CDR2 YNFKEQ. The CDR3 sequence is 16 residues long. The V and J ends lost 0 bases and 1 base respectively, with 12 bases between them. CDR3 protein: CASSQDLMAANTEAFF. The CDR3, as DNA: TGTGCCAGCAGCCAAGATCTAATGGCGGCGAACACTGAAGCTTTCTTT.

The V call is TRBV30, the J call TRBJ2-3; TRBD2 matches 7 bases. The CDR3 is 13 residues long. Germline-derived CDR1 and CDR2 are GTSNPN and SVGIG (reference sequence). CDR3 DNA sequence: TGTGCGAAGGCCGGGGGGATCACAGATACGCAGTATTTT. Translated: CAKAGGITDTQYF.

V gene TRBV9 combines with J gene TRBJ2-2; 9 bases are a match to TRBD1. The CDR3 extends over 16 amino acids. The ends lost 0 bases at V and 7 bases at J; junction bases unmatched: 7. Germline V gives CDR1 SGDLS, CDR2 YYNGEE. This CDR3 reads CASSVATGQGGGELFF. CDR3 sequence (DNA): TGTGCCAGCAGCGTAGCCACGGGACAGGGCGGCGGGGAGCTGTTTTTT.

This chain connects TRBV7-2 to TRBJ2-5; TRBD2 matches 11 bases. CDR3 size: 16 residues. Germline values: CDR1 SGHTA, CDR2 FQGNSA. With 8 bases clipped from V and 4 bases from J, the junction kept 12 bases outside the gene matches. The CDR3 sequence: CASGTVAGGPVETQYF. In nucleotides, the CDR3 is TGTGCCAGCGGAACTGTAGCGGGGGGGCCGGTAGAGACCCAGTACTTC.

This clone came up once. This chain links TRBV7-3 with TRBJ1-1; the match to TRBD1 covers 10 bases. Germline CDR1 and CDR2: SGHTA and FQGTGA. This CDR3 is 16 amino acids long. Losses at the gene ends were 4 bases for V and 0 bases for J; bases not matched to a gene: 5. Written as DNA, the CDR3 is TGTGCCAGCAGCTCGACAGGGGGCCCAATGAACACTGAAGCTTTCTTT. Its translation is CASSSTGGPMNTEAFF. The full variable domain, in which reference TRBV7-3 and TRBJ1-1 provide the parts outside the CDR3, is GAGVSQTPSNKVTEKGKYVELRCDPISGHTALYWYRQSLGQGPEFLIYFQGTGAADDSGLPNDRFFAVRPEGSVSTLKIQRTERGDSAVYLCASSSTGGPMNTEAFFGQGTRLTVV.

The DNA for the CDR3 is TGTGCCAGCAGTGCGGGACTAGCGGCCGCAGATACGCAGTATTTT. Protein: CASSAGLAAADTQYF. The rearrangement uses TRBV9 and TRBJ2-3, with 11 bases aligning to TRBD2. Germline CDR1 reads SGDLS; CDR2 reads YYNGEE. The V and J ends lost 5 bases and 4 bases, in that order; junction bases with no gene match: 6. This CDR3 has 15 amino acids. The complete variable domain, with remaining parts taken from reference TRBV9 and TRBJ2-3, reads DSGVTQTPKHLITATGQRVTLRCSPRSGDLSVYWYQQSLDQGLQFLIQYYNGEERAKGNILERFSAQQFPDLHSELNLSSLELGDSALYFCASSAGLAAADTQYFGPGTRLTVL.

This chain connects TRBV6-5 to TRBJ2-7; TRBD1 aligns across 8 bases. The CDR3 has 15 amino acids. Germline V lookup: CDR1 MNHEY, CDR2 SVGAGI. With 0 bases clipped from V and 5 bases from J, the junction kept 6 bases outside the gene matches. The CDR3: CASSYSRTGFDEQYF. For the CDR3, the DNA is TGTGCCAGCAGTTACTCACGGACAGGGTTCGACGAGCAGTACTTC.

CDR3 nucleotides: TGTGCCAGCAGTCCGACAGGGGCCGGAGACACTGAAGCTTTCTTT. This gives the protein CASSPTGAGDTEAFF. V and J are TRBV27 and TRBJ1-1; 8 positions agree with TRBD1. The CDR3 contains 15 residues. V dropped 5 bases and J dropped 3; count of bases not matched to a gene: 8. The germline V gene encodes CDR1 MNHEY and CDR2 SMNVEV (reference sequence).

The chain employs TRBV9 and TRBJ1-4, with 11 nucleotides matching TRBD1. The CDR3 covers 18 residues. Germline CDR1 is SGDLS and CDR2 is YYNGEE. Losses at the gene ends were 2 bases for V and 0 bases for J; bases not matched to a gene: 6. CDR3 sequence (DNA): TGTGCCAGCAGCGTGGGTGGGGGACAGGGGGCAACTAATGAAAAACTGTTTTTT. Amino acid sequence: CASSVGGGQGATNEKLFF.

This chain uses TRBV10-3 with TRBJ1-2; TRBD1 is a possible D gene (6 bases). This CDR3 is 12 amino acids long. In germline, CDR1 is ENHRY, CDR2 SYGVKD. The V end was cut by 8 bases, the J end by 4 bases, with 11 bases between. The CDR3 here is CAIEGQTYGYTF. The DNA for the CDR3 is TGTGCCATCGAAGGACAGACCTATGGCTACACCTTC.